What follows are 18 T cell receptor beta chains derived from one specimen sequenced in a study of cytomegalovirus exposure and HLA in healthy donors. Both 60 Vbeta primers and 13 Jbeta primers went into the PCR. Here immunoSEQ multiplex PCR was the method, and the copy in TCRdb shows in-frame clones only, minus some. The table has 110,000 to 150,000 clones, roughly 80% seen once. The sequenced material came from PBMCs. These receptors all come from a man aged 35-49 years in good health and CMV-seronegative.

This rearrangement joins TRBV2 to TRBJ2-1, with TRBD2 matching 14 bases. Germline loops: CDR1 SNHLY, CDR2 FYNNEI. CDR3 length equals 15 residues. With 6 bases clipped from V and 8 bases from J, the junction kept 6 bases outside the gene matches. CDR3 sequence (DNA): TGTGCCAGCAGAGCCGGGACTAGCGGGAGTGATGAGCAGTTCTTC. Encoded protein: CASRAGTSGSDEQFF. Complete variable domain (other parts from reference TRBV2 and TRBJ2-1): EPEVTQTPSHQVTQMGQEVILRCVPISNHLYFYWYRQILGQKVEFLVSFYNNEISEKSEIFDDQFSVERPDGSNFTLKIRSTKLEDSAMYFCASRAGTSGSDEQFFGPGTRLTVL.

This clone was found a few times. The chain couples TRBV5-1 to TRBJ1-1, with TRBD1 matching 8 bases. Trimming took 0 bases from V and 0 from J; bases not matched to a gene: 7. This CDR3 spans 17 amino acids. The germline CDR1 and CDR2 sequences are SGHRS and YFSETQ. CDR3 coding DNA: TGCGCCAGCAGCTTGGCCGGGACAGGACCCATGAACACTGAAGCTTTCTTT. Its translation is CASSLAGTGPMNTEAFF. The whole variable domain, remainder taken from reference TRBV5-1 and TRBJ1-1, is KAGVTQTPRYLIKTRGQQVTLSCSPISGHRSVSWYQQTPGQGLQFLFEYFSETQRNKGNFPGRFSGRQFSNSRSEMNVSTLELGDSALYLCASSLAGTGPMNTEAFFGQGTRLTVV.

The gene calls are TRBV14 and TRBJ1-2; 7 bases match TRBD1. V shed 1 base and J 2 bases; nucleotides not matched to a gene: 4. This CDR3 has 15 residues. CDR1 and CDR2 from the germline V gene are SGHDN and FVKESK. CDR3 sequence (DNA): TGTGCCAGCAGCCAAGTGACAGGGCTCAACTATGGCTACACCTTC. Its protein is CASSQVTGLNYGYTF.

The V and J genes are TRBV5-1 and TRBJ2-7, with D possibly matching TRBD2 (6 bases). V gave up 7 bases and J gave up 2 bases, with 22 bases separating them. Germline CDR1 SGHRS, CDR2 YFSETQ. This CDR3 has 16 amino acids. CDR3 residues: CASGARRGSFTYEQYF. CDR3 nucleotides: TGCGCCAGCGGAGCTCGGCGGGGTAGTTTCACCTACGAGCAGTACTTC.

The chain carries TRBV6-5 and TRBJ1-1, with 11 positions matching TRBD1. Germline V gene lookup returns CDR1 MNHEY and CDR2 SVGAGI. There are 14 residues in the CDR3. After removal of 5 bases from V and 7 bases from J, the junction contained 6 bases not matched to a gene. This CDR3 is CASSPGQGAYEAFF. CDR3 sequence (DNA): TGTGCCAGCAGTCCCGGACAGGGGGCTTATGAAGCTTTCTTT.

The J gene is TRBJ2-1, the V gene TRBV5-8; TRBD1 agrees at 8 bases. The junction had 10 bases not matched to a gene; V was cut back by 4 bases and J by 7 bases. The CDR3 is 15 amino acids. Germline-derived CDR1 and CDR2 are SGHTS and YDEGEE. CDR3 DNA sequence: TGTGCCAGCAGCCTTCCAGGGGGCTCCAGGAATGAGCAGTTCTTC. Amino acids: CASSLPGGSRNEQFF.

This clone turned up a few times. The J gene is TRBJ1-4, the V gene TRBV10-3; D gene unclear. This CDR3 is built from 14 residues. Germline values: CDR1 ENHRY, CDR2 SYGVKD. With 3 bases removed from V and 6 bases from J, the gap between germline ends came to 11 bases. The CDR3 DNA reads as TGTGCCATCAGTGACCGTGGGGAGGATGAAAAACTGTTTTTT. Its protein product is CAISDRGEDEKLFF.

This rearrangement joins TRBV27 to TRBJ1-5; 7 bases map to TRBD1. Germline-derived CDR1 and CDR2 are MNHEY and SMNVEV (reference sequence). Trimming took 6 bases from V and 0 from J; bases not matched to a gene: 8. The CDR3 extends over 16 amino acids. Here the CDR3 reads CASSRTRTGSNQPQHF. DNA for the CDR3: TGTGCCAGCAGCCGAACCCGGACAGGTAGCAATCAGCCCCAGCATTTT.

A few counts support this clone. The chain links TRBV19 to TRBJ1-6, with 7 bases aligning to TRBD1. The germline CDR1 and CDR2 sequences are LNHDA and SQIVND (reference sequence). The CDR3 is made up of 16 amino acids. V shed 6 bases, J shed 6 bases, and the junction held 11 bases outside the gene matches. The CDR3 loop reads CASSPDRALINSPLHF. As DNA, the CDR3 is TGTGCCAGTAGCCCCGACAGGGCTTTGATTAATTCACCCCTCCACTTT.

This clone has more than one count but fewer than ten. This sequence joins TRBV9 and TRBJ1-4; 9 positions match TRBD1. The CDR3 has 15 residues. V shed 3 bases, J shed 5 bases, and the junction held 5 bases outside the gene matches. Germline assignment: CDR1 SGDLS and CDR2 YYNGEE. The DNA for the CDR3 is TGTGCCAGCAGCGCGTCCGGGACAGGGAATGAAAAACTGTTTTTT. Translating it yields CASSASGTGNEKLFF.

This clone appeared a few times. CDR3 amino acids: CASSLQGAEKLFF. The CDR3 nucleotides are TGTGCCAGCAGTTTACAGGGGGCTGAAAAACTGTTTTTT. The chain is built from TRBV6-5 and TRBJ1-4; TRBD1 matches at 9 bases. Losses at the gene ends were 4 bases for V and 7 bases for J; bases not matched to a gene: 1. The CDR3 is 13 residues long. From germline, CDR1 is MNHEY and CDR2 SVGAGI.

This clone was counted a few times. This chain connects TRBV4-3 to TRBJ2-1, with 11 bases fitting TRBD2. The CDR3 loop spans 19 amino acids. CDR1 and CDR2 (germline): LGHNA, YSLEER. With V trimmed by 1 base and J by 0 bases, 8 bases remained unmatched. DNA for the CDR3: TGCGCCAGCAGCCAAGGGGCTAGCGGGGGGATCAGCTCCTACAATGAGCAGTTCTTC. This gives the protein CASSQGASGGISSYNEQFF.

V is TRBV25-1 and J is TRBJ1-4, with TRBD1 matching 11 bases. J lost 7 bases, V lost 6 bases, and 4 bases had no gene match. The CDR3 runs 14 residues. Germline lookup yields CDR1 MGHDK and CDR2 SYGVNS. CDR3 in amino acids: CASRQDRGLEKLFF. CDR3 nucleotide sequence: TGTGCCAGCAGACAGGACAGGGGGCTTGAAAAACTGTTTTTT.

For the CDR3, the DNA is TGTGCCAGCAGTGACGGCAGGGCTAAGAACACTGAAGCTTTCTTT. Translating it yields CASSDGRAKNTEAFF. This chain links TRBV6-4 with TRBJ1-1, with TRBD1 as a possible D gene (5 bases). The V gene lost 2 bases and the J gene lost 1 base, with 11 bases spanning the gap. CDR1 and CDR2 from the germline V gene are MRHNA and SNTAGT. This CDR3 has 15 residues.

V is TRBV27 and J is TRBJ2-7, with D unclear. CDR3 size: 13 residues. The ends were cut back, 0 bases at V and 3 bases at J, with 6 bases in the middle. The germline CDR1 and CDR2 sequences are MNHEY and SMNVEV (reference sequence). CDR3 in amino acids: CASSLSAYYEQYF. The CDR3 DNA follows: TGTGCCAGCAGTTTATCGGCATACTACGAGCAGTACTTC.

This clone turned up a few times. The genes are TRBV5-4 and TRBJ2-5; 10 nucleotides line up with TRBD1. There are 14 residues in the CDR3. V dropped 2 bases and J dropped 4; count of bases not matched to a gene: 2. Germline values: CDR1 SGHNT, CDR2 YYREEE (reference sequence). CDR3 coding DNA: TGTGCCAGCAGCTTATGGACAGGGGGAGAGACCCAGTACTTC. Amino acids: CASSLWTGGETQYF.

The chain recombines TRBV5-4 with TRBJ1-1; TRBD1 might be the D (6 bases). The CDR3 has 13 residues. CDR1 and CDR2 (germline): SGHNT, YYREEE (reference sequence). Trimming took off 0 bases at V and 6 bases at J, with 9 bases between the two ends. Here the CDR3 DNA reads TGTGCCAGCAGCTTGGCAGGGGATCCTGAAGCTTTCTTT. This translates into CASSLAGDPEAFF.

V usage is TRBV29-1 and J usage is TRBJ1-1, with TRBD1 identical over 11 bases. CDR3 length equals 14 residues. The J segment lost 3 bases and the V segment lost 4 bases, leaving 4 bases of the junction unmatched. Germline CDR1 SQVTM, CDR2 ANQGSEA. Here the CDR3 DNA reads TGCAGCGTTGGGACAGGGGGCTTCGACACTGAAGCTTTCTTT. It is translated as CSVGTGGFDTEAFF.